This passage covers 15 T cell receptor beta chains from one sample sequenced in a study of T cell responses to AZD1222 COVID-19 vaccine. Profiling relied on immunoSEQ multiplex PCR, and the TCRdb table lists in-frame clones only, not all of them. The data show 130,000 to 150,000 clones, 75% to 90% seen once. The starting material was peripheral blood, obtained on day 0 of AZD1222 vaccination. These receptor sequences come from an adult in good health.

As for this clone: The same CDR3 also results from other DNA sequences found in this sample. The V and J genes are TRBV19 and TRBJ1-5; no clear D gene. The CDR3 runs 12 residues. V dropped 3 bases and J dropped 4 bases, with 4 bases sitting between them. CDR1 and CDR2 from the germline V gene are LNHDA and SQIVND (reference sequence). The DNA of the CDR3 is TGTGCCAGTAGTATTCCTAATCAGCCCCAGCATTTT. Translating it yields CASSIPNQPQHF.

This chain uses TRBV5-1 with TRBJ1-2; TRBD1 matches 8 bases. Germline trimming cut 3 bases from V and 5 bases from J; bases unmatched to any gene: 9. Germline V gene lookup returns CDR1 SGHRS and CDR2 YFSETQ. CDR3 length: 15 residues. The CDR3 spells CASSYRTGRGYGYTF. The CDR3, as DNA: TGCGCCAGCAGCTATAGGACAGGGCGAGGATATGGCTACACCTTC.

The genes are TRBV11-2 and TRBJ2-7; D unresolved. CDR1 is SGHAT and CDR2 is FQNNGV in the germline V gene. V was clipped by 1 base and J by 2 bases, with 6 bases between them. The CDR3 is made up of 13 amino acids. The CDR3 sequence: CASSLGAPYEQYF. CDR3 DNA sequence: TGTGCCAGCAGCTTAGGGGCCCCCTACGAGCAGTACTTC.

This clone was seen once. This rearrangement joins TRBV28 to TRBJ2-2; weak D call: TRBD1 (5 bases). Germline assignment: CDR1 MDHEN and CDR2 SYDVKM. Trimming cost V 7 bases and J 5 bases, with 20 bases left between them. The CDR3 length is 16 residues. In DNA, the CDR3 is TGTGCCAGCATTTCTTCCTATCAGGGAAGGACCGGGGAGCTGTTTTTT. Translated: CASISSYQGRTGELFF. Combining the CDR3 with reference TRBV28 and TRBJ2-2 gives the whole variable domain DVKVTQSSRYLVKRTGEKVFLECVQDMDHENMFWYRQDPGLGLRLIYFSYDVKMKEKGDIPEGYSVSREKKERFSLILESASTNQTSMYLCASISSYQGRTGELFFGEGSRLTVL.

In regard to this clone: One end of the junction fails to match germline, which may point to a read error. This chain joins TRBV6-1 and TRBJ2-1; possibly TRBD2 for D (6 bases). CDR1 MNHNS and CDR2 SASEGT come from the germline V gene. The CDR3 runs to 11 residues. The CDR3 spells CASSDRRGLVF. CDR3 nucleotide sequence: TGTGCCAGCAGTGATAGGAGGGGACTTGTCTTC.

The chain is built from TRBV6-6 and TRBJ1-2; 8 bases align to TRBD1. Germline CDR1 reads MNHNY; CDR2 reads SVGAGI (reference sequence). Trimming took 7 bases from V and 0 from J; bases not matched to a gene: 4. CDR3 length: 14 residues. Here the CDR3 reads CASTPTGANYGYTF. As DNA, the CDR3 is TGTGCCAGCACCCCGACAGGGGCTAACTATGGCTACACCTTC.

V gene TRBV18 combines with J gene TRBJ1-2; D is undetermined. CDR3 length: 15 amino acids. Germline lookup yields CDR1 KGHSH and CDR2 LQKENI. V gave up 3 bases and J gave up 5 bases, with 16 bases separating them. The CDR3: CASSPGSDTFYGYTF. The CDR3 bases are TGTGCCAGCTCACCGGGCAGTGACACTTTTTATGGCTACACCTTC. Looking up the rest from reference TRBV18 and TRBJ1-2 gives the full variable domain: NAGVMQNPRHLVRRRGQEARLRCSPMKGHSHVYWYRQLPEEGLKFMVYLQKENIIDESGMPKERFSAEFPKEGPSILRIQQVVRGDSAAYFCASSPGSDTFYGYTFGSGTRLTVV.

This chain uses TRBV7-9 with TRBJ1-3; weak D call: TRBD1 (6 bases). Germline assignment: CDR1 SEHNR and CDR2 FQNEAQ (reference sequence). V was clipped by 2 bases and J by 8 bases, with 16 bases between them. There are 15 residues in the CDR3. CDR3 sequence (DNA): TGTGCCAGCAGCTTACTTAGGACAGTCGGGGACACCATATATTTT. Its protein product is CASSLLRTVGDTIYF.

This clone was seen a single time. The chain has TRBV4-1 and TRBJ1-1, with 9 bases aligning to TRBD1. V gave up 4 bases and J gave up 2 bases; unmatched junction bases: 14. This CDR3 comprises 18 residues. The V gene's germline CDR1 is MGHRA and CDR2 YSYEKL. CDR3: CASSPLAGTGQGNTEAFF. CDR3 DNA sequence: TGCGCCAGCAGCCCCCTGGCCGGGACAGGGCAGGGTAACACTGAAGCTTTCTTT.

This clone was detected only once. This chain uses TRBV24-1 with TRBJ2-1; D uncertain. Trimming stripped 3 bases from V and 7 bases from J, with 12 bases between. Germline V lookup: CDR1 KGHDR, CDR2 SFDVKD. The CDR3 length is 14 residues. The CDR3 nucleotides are TGTGCCACCAGTGATCCCAGCCGAGGTAATGAGCAGTTCTTC. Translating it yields CATSDPSRGNEQFF.

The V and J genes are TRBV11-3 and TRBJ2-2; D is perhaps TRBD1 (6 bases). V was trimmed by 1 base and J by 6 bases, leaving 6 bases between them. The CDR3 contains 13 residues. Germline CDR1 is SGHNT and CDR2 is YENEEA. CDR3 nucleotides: TGTGCCAGCAGCTTAGCAGGGGCCGGGGAGCTGTTTTTT. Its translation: CASSLAGAGELFF.

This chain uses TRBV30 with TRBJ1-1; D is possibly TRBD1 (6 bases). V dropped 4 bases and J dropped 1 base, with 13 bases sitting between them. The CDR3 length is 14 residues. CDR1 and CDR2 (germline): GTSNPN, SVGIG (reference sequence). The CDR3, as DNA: TGTGCCTGGATACTCTTGACAGGGAACACTGAAGCTTTCTTT. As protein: CAWILLTGNTEAFF. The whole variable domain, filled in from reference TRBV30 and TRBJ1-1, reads SQTIHQWPATLVQPVGSPLSLECTVEGTSNPNLYWYRQAAGRGLQLLFYSVGIGQISSEVPQNLSASRPQDRQFILSSKKLLLSDSGFYLCAWILLTGNTEAFFGQGTRLTVV.

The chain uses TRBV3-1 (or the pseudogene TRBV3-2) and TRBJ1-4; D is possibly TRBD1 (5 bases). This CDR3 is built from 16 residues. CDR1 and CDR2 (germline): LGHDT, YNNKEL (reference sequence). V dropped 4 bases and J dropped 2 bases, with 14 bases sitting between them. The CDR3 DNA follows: TGTGCCAGCAGCCCGCGGGGTGCAGGGACTAATGAAAAACTGTTTTTT. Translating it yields CASSPRGAGTNEKLFF.

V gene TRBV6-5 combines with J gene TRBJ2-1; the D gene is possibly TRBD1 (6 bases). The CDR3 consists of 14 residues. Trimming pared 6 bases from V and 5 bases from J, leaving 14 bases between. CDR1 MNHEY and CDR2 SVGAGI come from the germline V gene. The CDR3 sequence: CASRLNRANNEQFF. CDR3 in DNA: TGTGCCAGCAGATTAAACAGGGCCAACAATGAGCAGTTCTTC.

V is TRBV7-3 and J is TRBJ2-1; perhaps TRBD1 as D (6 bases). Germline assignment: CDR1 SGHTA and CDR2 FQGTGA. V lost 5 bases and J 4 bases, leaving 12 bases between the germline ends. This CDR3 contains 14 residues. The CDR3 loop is CASSIGTPYNEQFF. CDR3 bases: TGTGCCAGCAGCATAGGGACACCTTACAATGAGCAGTTCTTC.